This T cell receptor (beta chain) is from a study of T cell responses to AZD1222 COVID-19 vaccine. Points from the study as a whole: Spike was spanned by vaccine-associated CD4 TCRs, with dominance at 160-218 and 743-854.

On this clone itself: As yet, its antigen is unknown.

Profiled with immunoSEQ multiplex PCR; TCRdb holds only in-frame clones, not every one. Among tens of thousands of clones listed, roughly 88% were seen once. The source of this sequence is an adult in good health. The source material was peripheral blood, sampled on day 0 of AZD1222 vaccination.

The CDR3 bases are TGTGCCAGCAGCCCCGGACAGGCCCCTTTGAACACCGGGGAGCTGTTTTTT. Its translation is CASSPGQAPLNTGELFF. The chain is built from TRBV5-8 and TRBJ2-2, with 7 nucleotides matching TRBD1. Germline trimming cut 4 bases from V and 1 base from J; bases unmatched to any gene: 10. CDR1 is SGHTS, CDR2 YDEGEE, per germline. This CDR3 spans 17 amino acids.